This T cell receptor (beta chain) appears in the sequencing data of a study of multiple sclerosis patients with progressive multifocal leukoencephalopathy. The assay was run at survey level. Repertoires were generated with immunoSEQ multiplex PCR, while TCRdb's copy carries only in-frame clones and drops some. This table holds approximately 27,000 clones, approximately 89% found once. Time point described: time of PML onset. JC virus DNA in cerebrospinal fluid confirmed the PML diagnosis. Between roughly 16 and 56 months of natalizumab therapy passed before PML developed in these natalizumab-treated patients. Germline CDR1 and CDR2: LGHNA and YNFKEQ. This CDR3 comprises 14 residues. V was pared by 6 bases and J by 3 bases, with 13 bases between.

The chain combines TRBV4-2 with TRBJ2-3; a weak D match, TRBD2 (6 bases). The source material was PBMCs, sampled from a patient treated with natalizumab. This receptor was obtained from a woman younger than 45 with progressive multifocal leukoencephalopathy. The CDR3 bases are TGTGCCAGCAGTCCTTCCCGGGGGACAGATACGCAGTATTTT. Translating it yields CASSPSRGTDTQYF.